This TCR beta chain is from a study of T cells after yellow fever vaccination. Study context: The authors prepared low-cell-number fractions using SMART-Seq v4 Ultra Low Input.

With respect to this clonotype: Its antigen remains unknown.

5'RACE template switching added a universal primer site and UMIs to TCR cDNA. TCRdb reprocessed the 5' RACE reads with MiXCR, giving one entry per CDR3 protein. The sample shows 300,000 to 450,000 distinct CDR3 sequences, 8.1% of them seen only once. The V gene lost 3 bases and the J gene lost 1 base, with 9 bases spanning the gap. The CDR3 is 14 amino acids. Study-wide results and caveats: Clones that expanded after primary vaccination mostly reappeared after the booster (less than 98% CD4, 75% to 90% CD8).

The V call is TRBV12-3 or TRBV12-4, the J call TRBJ1-1; unclear D gene. The TCR sequence derives from a man in his late teens or twenties who received the YFV17D yellow fever vaccine. This sample comprised PBMCs, obtained 45 days after the first yellow fever vaccination. This chain's CDR3 is CASSFSGGNTEAFF. In nucleotides, the CDR3 is TGTGCCAGCAGTTTCTCAGGAGGGAACACTGAAGCTTTCTTT.